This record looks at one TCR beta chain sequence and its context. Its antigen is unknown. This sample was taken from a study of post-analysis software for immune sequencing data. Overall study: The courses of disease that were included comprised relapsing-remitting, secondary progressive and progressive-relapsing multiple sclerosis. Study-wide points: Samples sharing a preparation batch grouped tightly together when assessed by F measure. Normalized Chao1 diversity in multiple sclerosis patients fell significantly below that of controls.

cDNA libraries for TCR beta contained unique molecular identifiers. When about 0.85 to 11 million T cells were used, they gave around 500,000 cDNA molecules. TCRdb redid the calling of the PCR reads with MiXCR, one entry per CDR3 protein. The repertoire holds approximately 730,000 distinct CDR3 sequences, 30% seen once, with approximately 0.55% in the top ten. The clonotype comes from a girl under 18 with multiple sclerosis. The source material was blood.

CDR3 bases: TGCGCCAGCAGAGAAGCGGGAGTTACCGGGGAGCTGTTTTTT. This gives the protein CASREAGVTGELFF. The V and J genes are TRBV5-1 and TRBJ2-2; 8 bases line up with TRBD2. In germline, CDR1 is SGHRS, CDR2 YFSETQ. Trimming cost V 5 bases and J 5 bases; bases outside gene matches: 5. This CDR3 contains 14 residues.